This TCR beta chain was sequenced during a study of T cells in Graves' hyperthyroidism and ophthalmopathy. General study findings and limits: Model predictions of ophthalmopathy came a median roughly 6.7 months before onset. Blood also carried most thyroid clonotypes expanded above 0.001.

Trimming took 10 bases from V and 5 from J; bases not matched to a gene: 14. There are 16 residues in the CDR3. The germline gives CDR1 KGHDR, CDR2 SFDVKD. TCR beta CDR3 regions were amplified from RNA transcripts. First-round RT-PCR targeting the TCR CDR3 was performed with the HTBI primer set. Each CDR3 protein gets one entry after TCRdb re-called the multiplex PCR reads with MiXCR. In the table there are hundreds of thousands of distinct CDR3 sequences, around 13% of which are singletons. Exclusion criteria comprised uncontrolled infection, other autoimmune disease, pregnancy or lactation. There are many counts of this clonotype. Its antigen remains unidentified.

Sequences were obtained from blood. The source is a woman aged 18-29 years with Graves' hyperthyroidism. The chain has TRBV24-1 and TRBJ2-1, with 9 positions matching TRBD2. This chain's CDR3 is CATTRGRAGGDNEQFF. The CDR3 coding sequence is TGTGCCACGACCCGGGGCCGAGCGGGAGGAGACAATGAGCAGTTCTTC.